This TCR beta chain is drawn from a study of blood T cells in healthy people across ages. A second about 6 to 11 cycle PCR used barcoded and J-beta primers. Via MiXCR, TCRdb re-called the 5' RACE reads, giving one row per CDR3 protein. Of about 1.7 million distinct CDR3 sequences detected, 28% appear once; the ten largest clones hold 7.7%. The sample holds a few counts of this clonotype. Its antigen is not known. Trimming pared 2 bases from V and 9 bases from J, leaving 13 bases between. The CDR3 runs 13 residues. Looked up from germline, CDR1 is SNHLY and CDR2 is FYNNEI. Whole-study results and caveats: Both naive CD4+ cell counts and diversity were greater in long-lived donors than in aged donors.

The chain joins TRBV2 to TRBJ1-2; D is perhaps TRBD1 (5 bases). This receptor was taken from a woman younger than 45 in good health. Sequencing was carried out using blood. The CDR3 region is CASSENRPRSYTF. For the CDR3, the DNA is TGTGCCAGCAGTGAAAACAGGCCTCGGAGCTACACCTTC.